These 5 T cell receptor beta chains came from one sample sequenced in a study of radiotherapy plus CTLA-4 blockade in lung cancer. This table comes from immunoSEQ multiplex PCR, and its TCRdb copy is limited to in-frame clones, with some not included. The table lists about 88,000 clones, about 78% of them singletons. This material consisted of peripheral blood, taken from a patient treated with radiotherapy plus ipilimumab. All receptors come from a human donor with non-small cell lung cancer that progressed on radiotherapy plus ipilimumab.

J is TRBJ1-2 and V is TRBV28, with D maybe TRBD1 (6 bases). V lost 3 bases, J lost 5 bases, and 16 bases lay in between. CDR3 length: 15 residues. CDR1 is MDHEN and CDR2 is SYDVKM in the germline V gene. The CDR3: CASSFHTGGRYGYTF. In DNA form, the CDR3 reads TGTGCCAGCAGTTTTCATACGGGGGGGCGATATGGCTACACCTTC.

The chain combines TRBV9 with TRBJ1-3; TRBD1 is a possible D gene (5 bases). There are 15 residues in the CDR3. CDR1 and CDR2 (germline): SGDLS, YYNGEE. V was cut by 3 bases and J by 4 bases, with 14 bases left in between. The CDR3 sequence: CASSGPGTRGNTIYF. CDR3 in DNA: TGTGCCAGCAGCGGGCCCGGGACGCGGGGAAACACCATATATTTT.

The gene calls are TRBV5-8 and TRBJ2-1; unclear D gene. Trimming left V 0 bases short and J 2 bases short, with 12 bases between. Looked up from germline, CDR1 is SGHTS and CDR2 is YDEGEE. The CDR3 is 16 amino acids. The CDR3 DNA reads as TGTGCCAGCAGCTTGGATGCGGACCCCACCTACAATGAGCAGTTCTTC. Amino acid sequence: CASSLDADPTYNEQFF.

The CDR3 region is CASSVSTGRDTQYF. CDR3 nucleotides: TGTGCCAGCAGCGTATCTACAGGGCGGGATACGCAGTATTTT. The V call is TRBV9, the J call TRBJ2-3; weak D call: TRBD1 (6 bases). Per the germline V gene, CDR1 is SGDLS and CDR2 is YYNGEE. This CDR3 contains 14 residues. Between the trimmed V and J ends, which lost 1 base and 6 bases, there was a span of 12 bases.

This clone appeared a few times. This sequence joins TRBV11-3 and TRBJ2-5, with 8 bases identical to TRBD1. The ends lost 5 bases at V and 4 bases at J; junction bases unmatched: 3. The CDR3 sequence is 13 residues long. Germline V CDR1 and CDR2: SGHNT, YENEEA. CDR3: CASSLGQGETQYF. Written as DNA, the CDR3 is TGTGCCAGCAGCCTAGGACAGGGAGAGACCCAGTACTTC. Filled out from reference TRBV11-3 and TRBJ2-5, the complete variable domain reads EAGVVQSPRYKIIEKKQPVAFWCNPISGHNTLYWYLQNLGQGPELLIRYENEEAVDDSQLPKDRFSAERLKGVDSTLKIQPAELGDSAVYLCASSLGQGETQYFGPGTRLLVL.